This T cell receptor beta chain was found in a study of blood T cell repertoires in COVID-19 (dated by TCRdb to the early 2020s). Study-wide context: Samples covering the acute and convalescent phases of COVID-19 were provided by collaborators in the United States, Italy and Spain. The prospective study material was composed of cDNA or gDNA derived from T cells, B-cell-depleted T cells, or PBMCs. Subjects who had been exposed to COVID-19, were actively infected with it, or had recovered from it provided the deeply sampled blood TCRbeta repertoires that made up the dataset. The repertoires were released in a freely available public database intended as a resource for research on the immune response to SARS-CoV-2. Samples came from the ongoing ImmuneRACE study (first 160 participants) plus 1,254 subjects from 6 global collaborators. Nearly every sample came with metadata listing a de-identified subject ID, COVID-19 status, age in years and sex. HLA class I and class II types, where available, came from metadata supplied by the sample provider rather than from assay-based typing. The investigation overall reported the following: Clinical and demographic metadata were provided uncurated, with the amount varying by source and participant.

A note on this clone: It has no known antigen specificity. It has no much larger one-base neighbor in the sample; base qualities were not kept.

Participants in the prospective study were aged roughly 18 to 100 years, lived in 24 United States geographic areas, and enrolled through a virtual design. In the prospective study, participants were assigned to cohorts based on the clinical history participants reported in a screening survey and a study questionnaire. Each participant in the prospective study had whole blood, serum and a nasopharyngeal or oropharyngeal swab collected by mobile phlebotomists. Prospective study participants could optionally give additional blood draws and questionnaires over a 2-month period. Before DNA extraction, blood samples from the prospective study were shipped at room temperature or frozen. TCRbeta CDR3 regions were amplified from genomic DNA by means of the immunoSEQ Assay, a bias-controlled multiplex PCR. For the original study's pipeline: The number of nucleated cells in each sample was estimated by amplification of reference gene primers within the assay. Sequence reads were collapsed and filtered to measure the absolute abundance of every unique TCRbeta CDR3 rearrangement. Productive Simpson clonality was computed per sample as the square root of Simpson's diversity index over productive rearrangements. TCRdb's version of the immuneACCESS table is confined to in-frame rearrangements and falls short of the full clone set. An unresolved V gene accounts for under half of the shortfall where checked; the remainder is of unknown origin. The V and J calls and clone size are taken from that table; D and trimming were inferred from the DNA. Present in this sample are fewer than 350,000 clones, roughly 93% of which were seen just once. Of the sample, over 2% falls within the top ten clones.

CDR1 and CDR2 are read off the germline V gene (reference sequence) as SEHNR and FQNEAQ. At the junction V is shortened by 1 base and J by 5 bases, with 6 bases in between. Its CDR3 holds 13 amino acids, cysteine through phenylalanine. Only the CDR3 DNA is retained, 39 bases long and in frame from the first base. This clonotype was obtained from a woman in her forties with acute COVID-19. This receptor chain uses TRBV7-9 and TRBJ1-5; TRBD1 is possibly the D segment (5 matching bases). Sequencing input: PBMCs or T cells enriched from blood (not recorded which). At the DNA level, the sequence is TGTGCCAGCAGCTTAGGCAGGGATCAGCCCCAGCATTTT. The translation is CASSLGRDQPQHF. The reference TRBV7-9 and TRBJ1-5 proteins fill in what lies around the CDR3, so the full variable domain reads DTGVSQNPRHKITKRGQNVTFRCDPISEHNRLYWYRQTLGQGPEFLTYFQNEAQLEKSRLLSDRFSAERPKGSFSTLEIQRTEQGDSAMYLCASSLGRDQPQHFGDGTRLSIL.